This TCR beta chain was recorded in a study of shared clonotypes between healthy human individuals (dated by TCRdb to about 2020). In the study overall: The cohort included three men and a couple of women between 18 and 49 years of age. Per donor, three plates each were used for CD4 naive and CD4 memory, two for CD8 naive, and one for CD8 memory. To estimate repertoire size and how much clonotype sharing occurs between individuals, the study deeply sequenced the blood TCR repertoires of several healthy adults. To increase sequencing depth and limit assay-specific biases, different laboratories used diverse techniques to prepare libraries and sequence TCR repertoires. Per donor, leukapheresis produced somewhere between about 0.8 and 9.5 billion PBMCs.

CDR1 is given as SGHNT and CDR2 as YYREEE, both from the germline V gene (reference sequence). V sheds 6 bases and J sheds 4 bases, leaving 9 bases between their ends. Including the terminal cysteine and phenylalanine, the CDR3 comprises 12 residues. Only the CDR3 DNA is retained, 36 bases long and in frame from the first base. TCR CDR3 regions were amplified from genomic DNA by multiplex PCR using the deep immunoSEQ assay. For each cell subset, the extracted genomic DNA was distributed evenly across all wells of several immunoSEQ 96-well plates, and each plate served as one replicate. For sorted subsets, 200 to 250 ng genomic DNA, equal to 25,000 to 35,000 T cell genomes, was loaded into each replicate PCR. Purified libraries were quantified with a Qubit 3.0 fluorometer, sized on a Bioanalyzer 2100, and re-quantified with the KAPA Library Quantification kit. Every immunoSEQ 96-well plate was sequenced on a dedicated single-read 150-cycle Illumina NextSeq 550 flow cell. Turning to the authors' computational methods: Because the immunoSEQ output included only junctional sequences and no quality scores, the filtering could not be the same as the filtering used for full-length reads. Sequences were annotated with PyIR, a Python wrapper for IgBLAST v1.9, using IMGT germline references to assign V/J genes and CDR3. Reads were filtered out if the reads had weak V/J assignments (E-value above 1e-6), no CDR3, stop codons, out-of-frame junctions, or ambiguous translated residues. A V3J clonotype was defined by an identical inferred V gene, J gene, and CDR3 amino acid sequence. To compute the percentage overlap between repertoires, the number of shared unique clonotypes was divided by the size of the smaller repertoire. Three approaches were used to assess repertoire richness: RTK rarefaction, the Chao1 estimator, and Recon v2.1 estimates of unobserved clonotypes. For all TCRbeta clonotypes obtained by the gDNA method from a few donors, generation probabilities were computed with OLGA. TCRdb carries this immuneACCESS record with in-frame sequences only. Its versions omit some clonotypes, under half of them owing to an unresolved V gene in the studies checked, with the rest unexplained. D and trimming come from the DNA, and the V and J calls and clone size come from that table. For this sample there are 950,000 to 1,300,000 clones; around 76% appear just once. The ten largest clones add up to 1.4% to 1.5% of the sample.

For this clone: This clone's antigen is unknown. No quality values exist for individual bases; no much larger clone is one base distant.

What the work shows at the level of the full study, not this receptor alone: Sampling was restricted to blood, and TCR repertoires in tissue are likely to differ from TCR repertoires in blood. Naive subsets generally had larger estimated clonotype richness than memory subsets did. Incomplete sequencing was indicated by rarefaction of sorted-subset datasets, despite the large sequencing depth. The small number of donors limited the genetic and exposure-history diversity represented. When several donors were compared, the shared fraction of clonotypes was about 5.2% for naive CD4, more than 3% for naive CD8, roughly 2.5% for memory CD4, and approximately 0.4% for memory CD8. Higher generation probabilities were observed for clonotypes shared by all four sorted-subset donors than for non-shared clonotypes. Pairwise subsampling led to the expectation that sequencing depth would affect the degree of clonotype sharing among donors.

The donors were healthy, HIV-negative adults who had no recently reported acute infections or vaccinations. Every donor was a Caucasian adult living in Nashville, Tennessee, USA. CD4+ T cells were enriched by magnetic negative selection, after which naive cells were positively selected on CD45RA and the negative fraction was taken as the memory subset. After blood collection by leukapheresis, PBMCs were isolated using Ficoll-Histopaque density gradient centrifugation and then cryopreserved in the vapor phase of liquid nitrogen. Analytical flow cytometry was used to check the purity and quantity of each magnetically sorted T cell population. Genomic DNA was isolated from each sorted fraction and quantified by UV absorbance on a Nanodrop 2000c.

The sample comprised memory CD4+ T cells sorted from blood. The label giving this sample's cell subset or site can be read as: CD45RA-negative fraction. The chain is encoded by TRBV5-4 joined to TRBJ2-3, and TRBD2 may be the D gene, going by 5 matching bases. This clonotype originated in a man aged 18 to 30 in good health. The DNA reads TGTGCCAGCAATACCGGGGCAGATACGCAGTATTTT. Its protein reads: CASNTGADTQYF. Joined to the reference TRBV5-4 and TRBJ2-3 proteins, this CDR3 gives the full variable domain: ETGVTQSPTHLIKTRGQQVTLRCSSQSGHNTVSWYQQALGQGPQFIFQYYREEENGRGNFPPRFSGLQFPNYSSELNVNALELDDSALYLCASNTGADTQYFGPGTRLTVL.